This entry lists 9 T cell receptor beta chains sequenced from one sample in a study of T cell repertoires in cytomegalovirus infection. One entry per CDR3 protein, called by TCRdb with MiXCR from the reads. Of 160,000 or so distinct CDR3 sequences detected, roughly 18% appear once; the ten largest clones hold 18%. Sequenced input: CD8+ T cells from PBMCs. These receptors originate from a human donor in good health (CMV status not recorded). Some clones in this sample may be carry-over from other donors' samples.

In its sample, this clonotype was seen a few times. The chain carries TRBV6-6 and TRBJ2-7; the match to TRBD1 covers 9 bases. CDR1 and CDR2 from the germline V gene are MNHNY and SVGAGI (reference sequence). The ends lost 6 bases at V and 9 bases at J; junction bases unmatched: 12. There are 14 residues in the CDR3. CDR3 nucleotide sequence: TGTGCCAGCAGGAGTGACAGGGGGTGGACCGGGCAGTACTTC. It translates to CASRSDRGWTGQYF.

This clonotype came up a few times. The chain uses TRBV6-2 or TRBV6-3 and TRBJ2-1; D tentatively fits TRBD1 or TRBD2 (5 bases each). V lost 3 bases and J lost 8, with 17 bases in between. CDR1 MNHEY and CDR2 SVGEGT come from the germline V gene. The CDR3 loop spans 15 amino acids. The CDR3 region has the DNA TGTGCCAGCAGTTATCAGAGGGGAGCGGCCTATGAGCAGTTCTTC. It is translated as CASSYQRGAAYEQFF.

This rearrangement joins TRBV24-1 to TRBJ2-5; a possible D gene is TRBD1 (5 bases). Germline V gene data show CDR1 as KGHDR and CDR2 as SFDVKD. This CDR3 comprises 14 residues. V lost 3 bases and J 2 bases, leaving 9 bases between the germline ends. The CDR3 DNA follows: TGTGCCACCAGTGATAGGGGCGAACAAGAGACCCAGTACTTC. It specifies CATSDRGEQETQYF.

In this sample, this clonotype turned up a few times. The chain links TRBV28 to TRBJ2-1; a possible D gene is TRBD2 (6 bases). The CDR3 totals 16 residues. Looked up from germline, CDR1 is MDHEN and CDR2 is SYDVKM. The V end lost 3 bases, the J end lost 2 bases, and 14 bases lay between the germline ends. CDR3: CASSLRGTLAYNEQFF. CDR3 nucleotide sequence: TGTGCCAGCAGTTTGCGCGGGACTTTGGCCTACAATGAGCAGTTCTTC.

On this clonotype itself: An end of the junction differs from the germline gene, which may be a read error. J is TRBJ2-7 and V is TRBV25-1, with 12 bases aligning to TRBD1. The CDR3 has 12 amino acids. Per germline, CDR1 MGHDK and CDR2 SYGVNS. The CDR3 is CASSEGTGGLNF. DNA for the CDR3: TGTGCCAGCAGTGAAGGGACAGGGGGCTTGAACTTC.

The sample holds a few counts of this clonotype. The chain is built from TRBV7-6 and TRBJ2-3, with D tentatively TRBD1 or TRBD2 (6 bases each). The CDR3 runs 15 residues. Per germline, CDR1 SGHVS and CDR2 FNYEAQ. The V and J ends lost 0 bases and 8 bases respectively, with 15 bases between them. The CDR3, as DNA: TGTGCCAGCAGCTTAGCGCTGAGGGGGGAAACTACGCAGTATTTT. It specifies CASSLALRGETTQYF. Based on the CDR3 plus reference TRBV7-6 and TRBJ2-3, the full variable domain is GAGVSQSPRYKVTKRGQDVALRCDPISGHVSLYWYRQALGQGPEFLTYFNYEAQQDKSGLPNDRFSAERPEGSISTLTIQRTEQRDSAMYRCASSLALRGETTQYFGPGTRLTVL.

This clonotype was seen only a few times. The CDR3 protein is CATSRGQGAEYNEQFF. The CDR3 DNA follows: TGTGCCACCAGCAGGGGGCAGGGGGCGGAATACAATGAGCAGTTCTTC. The chain joins TRBV15 to TRBJ2-1, with 8 bases matching TRBD1. Germline values: CDR1 LNHNV, CDR2 YYDKDF (reference sequence). The length of the CDR3 is 16 residues. The ends lost 3 bases at V and 4 bases at J; junction bases unmatched: 8.

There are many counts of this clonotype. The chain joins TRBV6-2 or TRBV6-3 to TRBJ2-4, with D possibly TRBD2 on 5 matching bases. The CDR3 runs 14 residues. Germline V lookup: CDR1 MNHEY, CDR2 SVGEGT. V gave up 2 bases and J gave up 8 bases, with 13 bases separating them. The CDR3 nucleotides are TGTGCCAGCAGTTACGTTAGTCTAGCTGACATTCAGTACTTC. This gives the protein CASSYVSLADIQYF.

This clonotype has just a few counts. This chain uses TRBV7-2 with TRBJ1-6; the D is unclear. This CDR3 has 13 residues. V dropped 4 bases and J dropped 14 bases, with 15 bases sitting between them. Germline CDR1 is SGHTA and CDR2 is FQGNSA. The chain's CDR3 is CASSSPQITALHF. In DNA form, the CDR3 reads TGTGCCAGCAGCTCACCCCAGATTACGGCCCTCCACTTT. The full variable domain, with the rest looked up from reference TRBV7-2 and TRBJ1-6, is GAGVSQSPSNKVTEKGKDVELRCDPISGHTALYWYRQSLGQGLEFLIYFQGNSAPDKSGLPSDRFSAERTGGSVSTLTIQRTQQEDSAVYLCASSSPQITALHFGNGTRLTVT.